The clone carrying this T cell receptor (beta chain) was seen once. The authors' processing: Researchers report that nucleated cell counts were estimated from reference gene primer amplification. Using immunoSEQ multiplex PCR, the repertoire was profiled, and TCRdb retains in-frame clones only, with some absent. The V and J calls and clone size were taken over from that table, and D and trimming were inferred from the DNA. The table lists a few hundred thousand clones, about 82% of them singletons. The data are from a study of blood T cell repertoires in COVID-19. For the study at large: Acute-phase and convalescent COVID-19 samples originated in the United States, Italy and Spain.

Germline V gene sequence: CDR1 SQVTM, CDR2 ANQGSEA. The V gene lost 6 bases and the J gene lost 6 bases, with 16 bases spanning the gap. This CDR3 contains 13 residues. This TCR came from a woman aged 45-59 years with acute or convalescent COVID-19. Sample: peripheral blood. V gene TRBV29-1 combines with J gene TRBJ2-3, with D possibly matching TRBD1 (5 bases). CDR3 DNA: TGCAGCGTCCATGGTTCGACAGCCGATACGCAGTATTTT. Amino acids: CSVHGSTADTQYF.